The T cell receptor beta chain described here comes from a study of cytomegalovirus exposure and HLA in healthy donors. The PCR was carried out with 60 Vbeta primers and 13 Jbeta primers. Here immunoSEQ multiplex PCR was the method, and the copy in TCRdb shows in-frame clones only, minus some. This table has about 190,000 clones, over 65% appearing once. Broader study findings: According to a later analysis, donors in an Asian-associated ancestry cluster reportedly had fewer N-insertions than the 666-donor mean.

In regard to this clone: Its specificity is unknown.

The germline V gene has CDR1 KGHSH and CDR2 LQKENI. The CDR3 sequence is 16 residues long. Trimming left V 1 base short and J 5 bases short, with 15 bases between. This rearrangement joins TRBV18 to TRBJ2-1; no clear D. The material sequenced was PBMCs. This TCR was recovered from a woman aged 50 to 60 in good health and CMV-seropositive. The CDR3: CASSPLVPSTHNEQFF. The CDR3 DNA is TGTGCCAGCTCACCACTGGTCCCATCCACTCACAATGAGCAGTTCTTC.